One T cell receptor beta chain is described in this entry. The antigen is unknown. A multiplex PCR was run with 60 Vbeta primers and 13 Jbeta primers. Libraries were prepared by immunoSEQ multiplex PCR; TCRdb keeps only in-frame clonotypes and omits some of them. This sample has 200,000 or so clones, with roughly 80% found just once. This specimen belongs to a study of cytomegalovirus exposure and HLA in healthy donors. Study observations and caveats: By HLA locus, TCR association rates varied in a later analysis, with DRB1 showing the most and HLA-C the fewest.

Germline V gene sequence: CDR1 MNHEY, CDR2 SVGAGI. The CDR3 has 13 residues. The V gene lost 0 bases and the J gene lost 11 bases, with 13 bases spanning the gap. This sequence joins TRBV6-5 and TRBJ2-5; TRBD2 might be the D (6 bases). The receptor comes from a girl aged 10-17 years in good health and CMV-seronegative. Sequences were obtained from PBMCs. CDR3 protein: CASSYSTSREQYF. The CDR3 DNA is TGTGCCAGCAGTTACTCTACTAGCCGGGAGCAGTACTTC.